A selection of T cell receptor beta chains follows, all from one sample in a study of PD-1 blockade in mismatch repair-deficient tumors. Sequenced by immunoSEQ multiplex PCR; TCRdb stores in-frame clones only, minus some. This sample carries 100,000 to 150,000 clones, more than 85% of them seen once, and the ten largest clones take roughly 14%. Sequencing was performed on peripheral blood, taken 44 weeks after starting pembrolizumab. All receptors derive from an adult with mismatch repair-deficient cancer. CDR3s include the opening cysteine and the closing phenylalanine or tryptophan. D genes are given only for firm matches. Where a row states a size, it is once, few, many or the class of an expanded clone; other rows omit it.

clone size	J gene	D gene	V gene	CDR3 protein	CDR3 DNA
.	TRBJ2-1	TRBD2	TRBV9	CASSPSGGLYNEQFF	TGTGCCAGCAGCCCCTCGGGGGGGCTATACAATGAGCAGTTCTTC
.	TRBJ2-2	.	TRBV5-1	CASRIADTGELFF	TGCGCCAGCAGAATAGCGGACACCGGGGAGCTGTTTTTT
.	TRBJ1-5	.	TRBV7-9	CASSLGGISQPQHF	TGTGCCAGCAGCTTAGGGGGGATAAGCCAGCCCCAGCATTTT
.	TRBJ1-4	TRBD1	TRBV6-6	CASSYSTGARNEKLFF	TGTGCCAGCAGTTACTCGACAGGGGCACGTAATGAAAAACTGTTTTTT
.	TRBJ1-2	.	TRBV7-8	CASSSGADGGYTF	TGTGCCAGCAGTTCGGGGGCGGATGGTGGCTACACCTTC
.	TRBJ2-7	.	TRBV6-1	CASSSSHRESYEQYF	TGTGCCAGCAGTTCAAGCCACAGGGAGTCCTACGAGCAGTACTTC
.	TRBJ2-1	.	TRBV5-6	CASSLLRWYEQFF	TGTGCCAGCAGCTTGTTAAGGTGGTATGAGCAGTTCTTC
few	TRBJ1-4	.	TRBV5-1	CASSLGGRNEKLFF	TGCGCCAGCAGCTTGGGTGGCAGGAATGAAAAACTGTTTTTT
once	TRBJ1-2	.	TRBV6-4	CASSPGTANYGYTF	TGTGCCAGCAGTCCCGGGACGGCTAACTATGGCTACACCTTC
.	TRBJ2-5	TRBD2	TRBV13	CASSLGSSGMVETQYF	TGTGCCAGCAGCTTAGGGTCTAGCGGGATGGTGGAGACCCAGTACTTC
.	TRBJ2-3	.	TRBV6-1	CASSSSLDTQYF	TGTGCCAGCAGTAGTAGCCTAGATACGCAGTATTTT
few	TRBJ2-7	.	TRBV19	CASSPRAGSYEQYF	TGTGCCAGTAGCCCCCGGGCGGGCTCCTACGAGCAGTACTTC
.	TRBJ2-3	TRBD2	TRBV7-3	CASSHAAGVGDTQYF	TGTGCCAGCAGCCATGCCGCGGGAGTGGGAGATACGCAGTATTTT
.	TRBJ2-5	.	TRBV4-1	CASSQGFGGTGSQETQYF	TGCGCCAGCAGCCAAGGATTTGGGGGAACGGGATCCCAAGAGACCCAGTACTTC
.	TRBJ2-7	TRBD2	TRBV18	CASSPIAGPFYEQYF	TGTGCCAGCTCACCGATAGCGGGACCTTTCTACGAGCAGTACTTC
.	TRBJ2-2	.	TRBV7-9	CASSTPSSGPSNTGELFF	TGTGCCAGCAGCACACCCAGCTCGGGACCATCCAACACCGGGGAGCTGTTTTTT
once	TRBJ2-7	.	TRBV11-3	CASSAYRDVGSYEQYF	TGTGCCAGCAGCGCATACCGGGACGTCGGCTCCTACGAGCAGTACTTC
.	TRBJ2-1	.	TRBV13	CASSLMWGVSSYNEQFF	TGTGCCAGCAGCCTGATGTGGGGGGTGAGCTCCTACAATGAGCAGTTCTTC
.	TRBJ2-3	.	TRBV11-1	CASSSNSRGTDTQYF	TGTGCCAGCAGCTCGAATAGCAGAGGGACAGATACGCAGTATTTT
.	TRBJ1-5	TRBD1	TRBV10-3	CAISATGGNQPQHF	TGTGCCATCAGTGCTACAGGGGGCAATCAGCCCCAGCATTTT
.	TRBJ2-5	.	TRBV2	CASSASNMAETQYF	TGTGCCAGCAGTGCATCTAACATGGCTGAGACCCAGTACTTC
.	TRBJ2-3	.	TRBV18	CASSPASTDTQYF	TGTGCCAGCTCACCGGCCAGCACAGATACGCAGTATTTT
.	TRBJ2-2	.	TRBV28	CASSTGTQGVGELFF	TGTGCCAGCAGCACCGGGACTCAGGGGGTCGGGGAGCTGTTTTTT
.	TRBJ2-4	.	TRBV28	CASSSPLGEDIQYF	TGTGCCAGCAGTTCCCCGTTGGGGGAAGACATTCAGTACTTC
.	TRBJ1-2	.	TRBV4-2	CASNPQGGGVVYGYTF	TGTGCCAGCAACCCACAGGGTGGGGGGGTGGTCTATGGCTACACCTTC
.	TRBJ1-4	TRBD1	TRBV5-4	CASSQDTGTGVEKLFF	TGTGCCAGCAGCCAAGATACCGGGACAGGGGTTGAAAAACTGTTTTTT
.	TRBJ2-1	TRBD1	TRBV25-1	CASTGTGSSYNEQFF	TGTGCCAGCACTGGGACAGGGAGCTCCTACAATGAGCAGTTCTTC
few	TRBJ1-5	.	TRBV6-1	CASSEQGGQPQHF	TGTGCCAGCAGTGAACAGGGCGGTCAGCCCCAGCATTTT
.	TRBJ2-5	.	TRBV11-2	CASSSGQRVETQYF	TGTGCCAGCAGCTCTGGACAGAGGGTAGAGACCCAGTACTTC
.	TRBJ2-3	TRBD2	TRBV5-1	CASTSRAGTSTDTQYF	TGCGCCAGCACTTCCCGAGCGGGGACTAGCACAGATACGCAGTATTTT
.	TRBJ2-1	.	TRBV30	CAWRPKTGSSYNEQFF	TGTGCCTGGAGACCTAAAACAGGGAGCTCCTACAATGAGCAGTTCTTC
.	TRBJ1-5	.	TRBV2	CASSESAGTNQPQHF	TGTGCCAGCAGTGAGTCGGCAGGGACAAATCAGCCCCAGCATTTT
.	TRBJ2-3	TRBD2	TRBV9	CASSVESAGGPSTDTQYF	TGTGCCAGCAGCGTAGAATCAGCGGGAGGGCCGTCAACAGATACGCAGTATTTT
.	TRBJ1-3	.	TRBV6-6	CASSEGSSGNTIYF	TGTGCCAGCAGTGAGGGGAGCTCTGGAAACACCATATATTTT
.	TRBJ2-1	.	TRBV7-8	CASSPPRRDEQFF	TGTGCCAGCAGCCCCCCACGGCGGGACGAGCAGTTCTTC
.	TRBJ2-7	TRBD1	TRBV5-1	CASSLRRTGMPEEQYF	TGCGCCAGCAGCTTACGGAGGACAGGGATGCCCGAAGAGCAGTACTTC
.	TRBJ2-2	.	TRBV30	CAWTDLGLLNTGELFF	TGTGCCTGGACCGATCTAGGACTCCTAAACACCGGGGAGCTGTTTTTT
.	TRBJ2-7	TRBD2	TRBV29-1	CSVERAGGPGEQYF	TGCAGCGTTGAAAGAGCGGGAGGGCCAGGCGAGCAGTACTTC
.	TRBJ2-1	TRBD2	TRBV10-3	CAISESRAGATEGNEQFF	TGTGCCATCAGTGAGTCTCGAGCGGGAGCCACCGAGGGGAATGAGCAGTTCTTC
.	TRBJ1-2	TRBD1	TRBV30	CAGSRGPAVGYTF	TGTGCCGGGTCCAGGGGGCCTGCTGTCGGCTACACCTTC
.	TRBJ2-7	TRBD1	TRBV6-5	CASRATGTDLYEQYF	TGTGCCAGCAGGGCTACCGGGACAGACCTCTATGAGCAGTACTTC
.	TRBJ2-3	.	TRBV6-5	CASSYVETDTQYF	TGTGCCAGCAGTTACGTGGAGACAGATACGCAGTATTTT
.	TRBJ2-1	.	TRBV7-9	CASSLVRGSSYNEQFF	TGTGCCAGCAGCTTAGTACGGGGAAGCTCCTACAATGAGCAGTTCTTC
.	TRBJ2-7	.	TRBV7-6	CASSLGGPGAATYEQYF	TGTGCCAGCAGCTTAGGCGGACCGGGGGCGGCGACCTACGAGCAGTACTTC